This T cell receptor beta chain is drawn from a study of CD8 T cells in ankylosing spondylitis. TCRdb passed the 5' RACE reads through MiXCR, listing each CDR3 protein once. Seen here are under 250,000 distinct CDR3 sequences, approximately 7.6% observed once, and the top ten hold around 5.1%. This clonotype was detected many times. Antigen specificity is unknown. Study-level points and caveats: Clones linked to disease were reported to show significant enrichment in matched ankylosing spondylitis synovial fluid.

Per the germline V gene, CDR1 is SGHTA and CDR2 is FQGNSA. The CDR3 runs 14 residues. With 1 base clipped from V and 11 bases from J, the junction kept 7 bases outside the gene matches. This chain joins TRBV7-2 and TRBJ1-2; TRBD1 aligns across 10 bases. This TCR was sampled from a female donor with ankylosing spondylitis or in good health (not recorded which). The sequencing sample was made of blood, either unsorted or a sorted T cell fraction (not recorded which). For the CDR3, the DNA is TGTGCCAGCAGCTTAGGAGACAGGGGGCGCAGTTACACCTTC. Translated, it gives CASSLGDRGRSYTF. The whole variable domain, filled in from reference TRBV7-2 and TRBJ1-2, reads GAGVSQSPSNKVTEKGKDVELRCDPISGHTALYWYRQSLGQGLEFLIYFQGNSAPDKSGLPSDRFSAERTGGSVSTLTIQRTQQEDSAVYLCASSLGDRGRSYTFGSGTRLTVV.